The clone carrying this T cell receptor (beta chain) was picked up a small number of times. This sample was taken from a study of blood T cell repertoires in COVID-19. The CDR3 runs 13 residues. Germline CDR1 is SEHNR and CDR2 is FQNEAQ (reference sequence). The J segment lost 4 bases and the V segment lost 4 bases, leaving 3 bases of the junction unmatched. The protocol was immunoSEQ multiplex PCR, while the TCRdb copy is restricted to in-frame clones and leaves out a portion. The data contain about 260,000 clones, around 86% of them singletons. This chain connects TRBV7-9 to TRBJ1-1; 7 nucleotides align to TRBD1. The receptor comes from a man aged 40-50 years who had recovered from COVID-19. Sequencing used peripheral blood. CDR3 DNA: TGTGCCAGCAGCTATCCAGGGGGCACTGAAGCTTTCTTT. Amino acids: CASSYPGGTEAFF.